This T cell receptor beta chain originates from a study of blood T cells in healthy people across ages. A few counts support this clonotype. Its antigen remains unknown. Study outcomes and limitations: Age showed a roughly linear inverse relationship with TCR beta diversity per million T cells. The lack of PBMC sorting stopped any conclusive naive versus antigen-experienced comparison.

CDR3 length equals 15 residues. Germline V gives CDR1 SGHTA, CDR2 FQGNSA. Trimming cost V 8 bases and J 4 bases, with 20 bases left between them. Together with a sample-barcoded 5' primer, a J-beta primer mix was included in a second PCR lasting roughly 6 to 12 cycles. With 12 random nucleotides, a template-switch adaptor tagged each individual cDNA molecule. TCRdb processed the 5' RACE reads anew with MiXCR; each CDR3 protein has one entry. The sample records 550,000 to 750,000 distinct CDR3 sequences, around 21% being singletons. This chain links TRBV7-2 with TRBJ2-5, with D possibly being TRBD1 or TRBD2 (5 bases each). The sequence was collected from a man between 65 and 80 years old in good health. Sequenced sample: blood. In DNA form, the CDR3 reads TGTGCCAGCGCTCACCCCGGGGCAACTCGAGAGACCCAGTACTTC. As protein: CASAHPGATRETQYF.